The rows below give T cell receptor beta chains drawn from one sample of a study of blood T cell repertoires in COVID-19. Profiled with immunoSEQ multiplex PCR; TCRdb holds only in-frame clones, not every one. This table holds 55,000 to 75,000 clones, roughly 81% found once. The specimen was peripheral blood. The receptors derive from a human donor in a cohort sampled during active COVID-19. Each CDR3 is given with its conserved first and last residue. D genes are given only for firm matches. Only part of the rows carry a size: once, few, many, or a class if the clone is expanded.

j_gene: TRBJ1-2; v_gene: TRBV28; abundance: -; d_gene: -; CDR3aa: CASSLAGGWKAPDYGYTF; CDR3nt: TGTGCCAGCAGTTTGGCGGGCGGCTGGAAGGCCCCTGACTATGGCTACACCTTC
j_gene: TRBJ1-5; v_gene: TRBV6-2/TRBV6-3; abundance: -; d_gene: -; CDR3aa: CASSYGLGGGQPQHF; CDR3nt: TGTGCCAGCAGTTACGGGCTGGGGGGAGGACAGCCCCAGCATTTT
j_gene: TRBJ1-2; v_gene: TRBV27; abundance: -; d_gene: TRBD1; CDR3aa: CASAPGQGHGYTF; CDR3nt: TGTGCCAGCGCCCCCGGACAGGGGCATGGCTACACCTTC
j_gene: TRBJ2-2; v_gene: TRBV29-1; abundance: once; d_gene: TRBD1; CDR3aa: CSVTGTDNTGELFF; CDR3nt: TGCAGCGTTACTGGGACAGATAACACCGGGGAGCTGTTTTTT
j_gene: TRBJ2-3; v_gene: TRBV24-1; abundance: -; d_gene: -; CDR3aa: CATSEEPGTDTQYF; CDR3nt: TGTGCCACCTCCGAGGAGCCGGGCACAGATACGCAGTATTTT
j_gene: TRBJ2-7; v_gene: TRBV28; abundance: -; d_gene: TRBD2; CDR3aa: CASRTTLGGGGYEQYF; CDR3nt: TGTGCCAGCAGGACTACCCTAGGCGGCGGGGGCTACGAGCAGTACTTC
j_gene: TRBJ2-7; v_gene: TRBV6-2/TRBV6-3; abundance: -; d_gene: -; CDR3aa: CASSLLTNEQYF; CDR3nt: TGTGCCAGCAGTTTACTTACCAACGAGCAGTACTTC
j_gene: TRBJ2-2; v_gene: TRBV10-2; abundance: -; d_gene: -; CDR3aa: CASSDTGELFF; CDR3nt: TGCGCCAGCAGCGACACCGGGGAGCTGTTTTTT
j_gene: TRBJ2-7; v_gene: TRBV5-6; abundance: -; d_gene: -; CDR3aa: CASSYGNSGYEQYF; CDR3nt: TGTGCCAGCAGCTATGGTAATAGCGGCTACGAGCAGTACTTC
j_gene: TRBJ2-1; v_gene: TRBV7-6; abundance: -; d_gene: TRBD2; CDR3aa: CASSHSGRASDEQFF; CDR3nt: TGTGCCAGCAGCCATAGCGGGAGGGCCTCGGATGAGCAGTTCTTC
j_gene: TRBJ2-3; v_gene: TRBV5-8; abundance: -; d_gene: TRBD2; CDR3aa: CASSLGSGRTDTQYF; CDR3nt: TGTGCCAGCAGCTTAGGAAGCGGGAGGACAGATACGCAGTATTTT
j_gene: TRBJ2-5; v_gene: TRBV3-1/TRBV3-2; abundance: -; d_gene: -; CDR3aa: CASSQDGPGETQYF; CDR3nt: TGTGCCAGCAGCCAAGATGGGCCTGGAGAGACCCAGTACTTC